Listed here are 27 T cell receptor beta chains from one sample, sequenced in a study of breast tumors, draining lymph nodes, adjacent tissues. Each CDR3 protein gets one entry after TCRdb re-called the multiplex PCR reads with MiXCR. The data show about 53,000 distinct CDR3 sequences, around 45% seen once. The sample consisted of breast tumor tissue. The receptor set was obtained from a female donor with breast cancer. Some clones in this sample may be carry-over from other donors' samples.

By sample fraction, this clonotype is medium-sized. The V call is TRBV29-1, the J call TRBJ1-4; tentative D call: TRBD1 (5 bases). The CDR3 has 13 amino acids. Trimming shortened V by 4 bases and J by 6 bases, and 12 bases separated the two germline ends. From germline, CDR1 is SQVTM and CDR2 ANQGSEA. The CDR3, as DNA: TGCAGCGTTGTCATTTCGGGGGATGAAAAACTGTTTTTT. Amino acids: CSVVISGDEKLFF.

Many counts were recorded for this clonotype. The chain carries TRBV14 and TRBJ2-2, with 7 bases that match TRBD2. The V gene end was trimmed by 5 bases and the J gene end by 2 bases; junction bases not matched to a gene: 2. The CDR3 is made up of 14 amino acids. Germline V gives CDR1 SGHDN, CDR2 FVKESK. The CDR3 DNA reads TGTGCCAGCAGCAGACTAGCAAACACCGGGGAGCTGTTTTTT. Its translation: CASSRLANTGELFF. Looking up the rest from reference TRBV14 and TRBJ2-2 gives the full variable domain: EAGVTQFPSHSVIEKGQTVTLRCDPISGHDNLYWYRRVMGKEIKFLLHFVKESKQDESGMPNNRFLAERTGGTYSTLKVQPAELEDSGVYFCASSRLANTGELFFGEGSRLTVL.

This rearrangement joins TRBV2 to TRBJ2-3, with 10 bases lining up with TRBD1. The ends lost 8 bases at V and 7 bases at J; junction bases unmatched: 6. Germline lookup yields CDR1 SNHLY and CDR2 FYNNEI. CDR3 length: 13 residues. This CDR3 reads CASARDRGYTQYF. CDR3 coding DNA: TGTGCCAGCGCCCGGGACAGGGGATATACGCAGTATTTT. The variable domain in full, completed from reference TRBV2 and TRBJ2-3, reads EPEVTQTPSHQVTQMGQEVILRCVPISNHLYFYWYRQILGQKVEFLVSFYNNEISEKSEIFDDQFSVERPDGSNFTLKIRSTKLEDSAMYFCASARDRGYTQYFGPGTRLTVL.

For this clonotype: The junction differs from germline at one of its ends, possibly a read error. This chain links TRBV6-2 or TRBV6-3 with TRBJ1-4, with D perhaps matching TRBD1 (5 bases). Looked up from germline, CDR1 is MNHEY and CDR2 is SVGEGT. This CDR3 contains 11 residues. The CDR3 nucleotides read TGTGCCAGCAGTTCGGCGGGACGTTTGAATTTT. Its protein is CASSSAGRLNF.

This clonotype was seen repeatedly, ten times or more. This rearrangement joins TRBV10-3 to TRBJ1-4; D is uncertain. CDR3 size: 14 residues. Germline-derived CDR1 and CDR2 are ENHRY and SYGVKD. The germline V and J ends were trimmed by 10 bases and 0 bases, with 12 bases remaining between them. The CDR3 loop reads CATKPTSTNEKLFF. As DNA, the CDR3 is TGTGCCACTAAACCGACTTCAACTAATGAAAAACTGTTTTTT.

This clonotype is medium-sized (0.01 to 0.1%) by share. The chain joins TRBV29-1 to TRBJ1-4, with TRBD1 matching over 7 bases. The V gene's germline CDR1 is SQVTM and CDR2 ANQGSEA. There are 13 residues in the CDR3. V lost 7 bases to trimming and J lost 5 bases; unmatched junction nucleotides: 7. The CDR3 spells CSARRDSNEKLFF. The CDR3 DNA sequence: TGCAGCGCGCGCCGGGACAGCAATGAAAAACTGTTTTTT.

The chain joins TRBV4-2 to TRBJ2-3, with TRBD2 matching 11 bases. The CDR3 totals 16 residues. With V trimmed by 1 base and J by 8 bases, 8 bases remained unmatched. Germline V gene data show CDR1 as LGHNA and CDR2 as YNFKEQ. CDR3: CASSQVGGLAGGTQYF. DNA for the CDR3: TGTGCCAGCAGCCAAGTTGGTGGACTAGCGGGCGGTACGCAGTATTTT.

This CDR3 reads CASSSVRATIVYEQYF. CDR3 DNA: TGTGCCAGCAGCTCAGTTCGGGCGACTATTGTTTACGAGCAGTACTTC. This chain connects TRBV5-4 to TRBJ2-7; possible D gene TRBD2, 5 bases. CDR1 is SGHNT, CDR2 YYREEE, per germline (reference sequence). V lost 3 bases to trimming and J lost 4 bases, with 20 bases between them. The CDR3 extends over 16 amino acids.

With regard to this clonotype: Compared with germline, one end of the junction differs, possibly owing to a read error. The chain links TRBV7-3 to TRBJ2-3; 14 nucleotides align to TRBD2. Germline CDR1 is SGHTA and CDR2 is FQGTGA. The CDR3 runs to 18 residues. CDR3 DNA sequence: TGTGCCAGCAGCCTCAGACTAGCGGGAGGGACTGGCACAGATAAGCAGTATTTT. It encodes CASSLRLAGGTGTDKQYF.

This rearrangement joins TRBV4-1 to TRBJ1-5; the D is unclear. V was clipped by 1 base and J by 11 bases, with 18 bases between them. The germline V gene encodes CDR1 MGHRA and CDR2 YSYEKL. The CDR3 runs to 15 residues. The CDR3 sequence is CASSQVEGNQETQHF. CDR3 nucleotides: TGCGCCAGCAGCCAAGTGGAAGGGAACCAAGAGACCCAGCATTTT.

There are many counts of this clonotype. A much larger clonotype is one base distant, so this may be a read error. The V call is TRBV20-1, the J call TRBJ2-7; 8 nucleotides align to TRBD1. CDR1 and CDR2 from the germline V gene are DFQATT and SNEGSKA (reference sequence). V was clipped by 1 base and J by 6 bases; unmatched bases: 8. This CDR3 has 14 residues. CDR3 sequence reads: CSARAGQANSEQYF. In DNA, the CDR3 is TGCAGTGCTAGAGCGGGACAGGCCAACTCCGAGCAGTACTTC.

This clonotype was observed many times. V and J are TRBV5-1 and TRBJ2-1, with 9 bases identical to TRBD2. V lost 0 bases, J lost 0 bases, and 7 bases stayed unmatched. The CDR3 extends over 18 amino acids. The germline CDR1 and CDR2 sequences are SGHRS and YFSETQ. CDR3 region: CASSLDPSGVSSYNEQFF. The CDR3, as DNA: TGCGCCAGCAGCTTGGACCCTAGCGGGGTTAGCTCCTACAATGAGCAGTTCTTC.

Ten or more counts support this clonotype. The chain couples TRBV7-2 to TRBJ2-3, with D perhaps matching TRBD1 or TRBD2 (5 bases each). Germline lookup yields CDR1 SGHTA and CDR2 FQGNSA. V lost 1 base to trimming and J lost 1 base, with 12 bases between them. The CDR3 has 16 residues. In DNA, the CDR3 is TGTGCCAGCAGCTTAGGGGTGGGGACCCGCACAGATACGCAGTATTTT. This codes for CASSLGVGTRTDTQYF.

Notes on this clonotype: Since the CDR3 does not end with the conserved phenylalanine or tryptophan, this likely comes from a read error. V gene TRBV20-1 combines with J gene TRBJ2-4, with D perhaps being TRBD1 or TRBD2 (6 bases each). This CDR3 contains 18 residues. The V gene's germline CDR1 is DFQATT and CDR2 SNEGSKA (reference sequence). The DNA for the CDR3 is TGCGGTGCTAGGCGCGGAATCGGACCGAAGGGGGGCAAAAACATTCAGTACCTC. It translates to CGARRGIGPKGGKNIQYL.

This clonotype was seen a handful of times. The rearrangement links TRBV27 to TRBJ2-7; D unclear. V lost 2 bases, J lost 7 bases, and 9 bases lay in between. The germline V gene encodes CDR1 MNHEY and CDR2 SMNVEV (reference sequence). This CDR3 comprises 12 residues. CDR3 nucleotides: TGTGCCAGCAGTTTACAGTCGCGGGAGCAGTACTTC. It yields the protein CASSLQSREQYF.

This clonotype was recorded only once. V is TRBV29-1 and J is TRBJ1-3; D gene unclear. This CDR3 comprises 15 residues. The V gene's germline CDR1 is SQVTM and CDR2 ANQGSEA. Deletions cut 7 bases from V and 0 bases from J, with 16 bases between. The CDR3 nucleotides are TGCAGCGCCAGCGGTGTTCAGGCCTCTGGAAACACCATATATTTT. Translation gives CSASGVQASGNTIYF.

The genes are TRBV7-9 and TRBJ1-3, with TRBD1 matching over 7 bases. Germline V CDR1 and CDR2: SEHNR, FQNEAQ (reference sequence). The junction had 6 bases not matched to a gene; V was cut back by 7 bases and J by 3 bases. The CDR3 covers 14 residues. The CDR3 DNA reads TGTGCCAGCAACAACAGGGGTGGTGGAAACACCATATATTTT. Translating gives CASNNRGGGNTIYF.

Note on this clonotype: A much larger clone differs by one base, so this may be a read error. V and J are TRBV5-6 and TRBJ2-1, with D possibly being TRBD1 (5 bases). The CDR3 extends over 15 amino acids. The V gene's germline CDR1 is SGHDT and CDR2 YYEEEE. V lost 1 base and J lost 2, with 10 bases in between. The DNA for the CDR3 is TGTGCCAGCAGCTTGTTTGGGGCGACCTACAATGAGCAGTTCTTC. It codes for CASSLFGATYNEQFF.

Notes on this clonotype: The junction does not match germline at one end; this may be a read error. V is TRBV7-9 and J is TRBJ2-7, with 11 bases lining up with TRBD2. Per germline, CDR1 SEHNR and CDR2 FQNEAQ (reference sequence). This CDR3 has 13 amino acids. CDR3 sequence (DNA): TGCGCCGGCAGCCGGACTAGCGGGTACGAGCAGTACTTC. Amino acids: CAGSRTSGYEQYF.

The chain combines TRBV20-1 with TRBJ2-3; 10 nucleotides match TRBD2. CDR3 length: 15 residues. The germline V gene encodes CDR1 DFQATT and CDR2 SNEGSKA (reference sequence). For the CDR3, the DNA is TGCGCTACTTTCCTACGATTAGCGGGAGGAGATACGCAGTATTTT. Protein sequence: CATFLRLAGGDTQYF.

This clonotype has ten or more counts. The chain joins TRBV10-2 to TRBJ1-5, with D tentatively TRBD1 (5 bases). Germline CDR1 is WSHSY and CDR2 is SAAADI. CDR3 length: 13 residues. V was shortened by 6 bases and J by 3 bases, with 9 bases between the two germline ends. Here the CDR3 DNA reads TGCGCCAGCAGCGGGGGATACAATCAGCCCCAGCATTTT. Translation gives CASSGGYNQPQHF.

For this clonotype: This could be a read error, since a much larger clone is one nucleotide away. The chain employs TRBV20-1 and TRBJ2-1, with 8 bases identical to TRBD1. CDR1 DFQATT and CDR2 SNEGSKA come from the germline V gene (reference sequence). The CDR3 runs to 13 residues. This chain's CDR3 is CSVEGQGANAQFF. CDR3 sequence (DNA): TGCAGTGTCGAGGGGCAGGGGGCAAATGCGCAGTTCTTC.

This clonotype was found many times. The J gene is TRBJ2-2, the V gene TRBV20-1; 11 bases align to TRBD2. V shed 6 bases, J shed 4 bases, and the junction held 1 base outside the gene matches. Germline CDR1 DFQATT, CDR2 SNEGSKA (reference sequence). This CDR3 is built from 13 residues. The CDR3 DNA reads TGCAGTGCGCTAGCGGGAGGCACCGGGGAGCTGTTTTTT. Its protein is CSALAGGTGELFF.

This rearrangement joins TRBV5-6 to TRBJ2-3; D is possibly TRBD1 (6 bases). CDR1 and CDR2 (germline): SGHDT, YYEEEE. The CDR3 is made up of 15 amino acids. V was clipped by 0 bases and J by 4 bases, with 12 bases between them. The CDR3: CASSLGQGKADTQYF. DNA of the CDR3: TGTGCCAGCAGCTTGGGCCAGGGGAAGGCAGATACGCAGTATTTT. The variable domain in full, completed from reference TRBV5-6 and TRBJ2-3, reads DAGVTQSPTHLIKTRGQQVTLRCSPKSGHDTVSWYQQALGQGPQFIFQYYEEEERQRGNFPDRFSGHQFPNYSSELNVNALLLGDSALYLCASSLGQGKADTQYFGPGTRLTVL.

A single count supports this clonotype. This rearrangement joins TRBV20-1 to TRBJ1-5; 7 nucleotides agree with TRBD1. CDR1 DFQATT and CDR2 SNEGSKA come from the germline V gene (reference sequence). After removal of 6 bases from V and 1 base from J, the junction contained 9 bases not matched to a gene. This CDR3 comprises 15 residues. This CDR3 reads CSAIHSGQSNQPQHF. The DNA of the CDR3 is TGCAGTGCAATTCACTCGGGACAGAGCAATCAGCCCCAGCATTTT.

This clonotype was observed many times. The V gene is TRBV6-5, the J gene TRBJ2-3, with TRBD1 matching 8 bases. With 6 bases clipped from V and 5 bases from J, the junction kept 10 bases outside the gene matches. CDR1 is MNHEY, CDR2 SVGAGI, per germline. The CDR3 sequence is 15 residues long. CDR3 region: CASRDRGGRGDTQYF. CDR3 nucleotides: TGTGCCAGCAGAGACAGGGGAGGAAGGGGAGATACGCAGTATTTT.

On this clonotype: A much bigger clone sits one base away, suggesting this may be a read error. The V gene is TRBV6-2 or TRBV6-3, the J gene TRBJ2-1; TRBD2 agrees at 7 bases. From germline, CDR1 is MNHEY and CDR2 SVGEGT. The CDR3 runs to 16 residues. The CDR3 sequence: CASSLDLGGRYNEQSF. The CDR3 DNA sequence: TGTGCCAGCAGTTTAGATTTGGGAGGGAGGTACAATGAGCAGTCCTTC.